These 27 T cell receptor beta chains were all obtained from the same sample, sequenced in a study of blood T cell repertoires in COVID-19. Assay: immunoSEQ multiplex PCR; the TCRdb copy retains only in-frame clones and omits some. The sample consists of 120,000 to 150,000 clones, 85% to 90% of them appearing once. The sample taken for sequencing was peripheral blood. The receptors here all came from a middle-aged man who had recovered from COVID-19.

The chain carries TRBV7-2 and TRBJ2-7; perhaps TRBD1 as D (6 bases). V was trimmed by 0 bases and J by 3 bases, leaving 12 bases between them. Germline assignment: CDR1 SGHTA and CDR2 FQGNSA. The CDR3 length is 15 residues. CDR3: CASSLASGANYEQYF. The CDR3 coding sequence is TGTGCCAGCAGCTTAGCGTCAGGGGCCAACTACGAGCAGTACTTC.

DNA of the CDR3: TGTGCCAGCAGCTTTGAGCAGGGGGCTTGGGAGACCCAGTACTTC. As protein: CASSFEQGAWETQYF. The V call is TRBV5-8, the J call TRBJ2-5; TRBD1 aligns across 8 bases. Trimming took 2 bases from V and 5 from J; bases not matched to a gene: 8. CDR3 length equals 15 residues. Per germline, CDR1 SGHTS and CDR2 YDEGEE.

The chain is built from TRBV13 and TRBJ2-1; 8 bases align to TRBD2. V gave up 1 base and J gave up 11 bases; unmatched junction bases: 13. In germline, CDR1 is PRHDT, CDR2 FYEKMQ (reference sequence). The length of the CDR3 is 16 residues. The DNA for the CDR3 is TGTGCCAGCAGCTTAGTACTGGCGGGGGGAGTCGGCCAGCAGTTCTTC. This translates into CASSLVLAGGVGQQFF. The full variable domain, rest sourced from reference TRBV13 and TRBJ2-1, is AAGVIQSPRHLIKEKRETATLKCYPIPRHDTVYWYQQGPGQDPQFLISFYEKMQSDKGSIPDRFSAQQFSDYHSELNMSSLELGDSALYFCASSLVLAGGVGQQFFGPGTRLTVL.

This rearrangement joins TRBV7-3 to TRBJ2-2, with unresolved D. Trimming stripped 5 bases from V and 5 bases from J, with 18 bases between. Germline CDR1 SGHTA, CDR2 FQGTGA. This CDR3 contains 16 residues. The CDR3 bases are TGTGCCAGCAGCCCGAGACCTGCCCCCGGGACCGGGGAGCTGTTTTTT. Its protein product is CASSPRPAPGTGELFF.

This clone has a single count. The chain couples TRBV18 to TRBJ1-4; 7 bases line up with TRBD1. The germline CDR1 and CDR2 sequences are KGHSH and LQKENI. The CDR3 runs 14 residues. Trimming cost V 6 bases and J 11 bases; bases outside gene matches: 12. CDR3 protein: CASSEGGDSLKLFF. The CDR3 nucleotides are TGTGCCAGCTCCGAAGGGGGCGATTCCCTTAAACTGTTTTTT.

In its sample, this clone was seen once. The V call is TRBV5-8, the J call TRBJ1-1, with a tentative D call TRBD1 (6 bases). The CDR3 loop spans 15 amino acids. CDR1 is SGHTS and CDR2 is YDEGEE in the germline V gene. Deletions cut 1 base from V and 1 base from J, with 11 bases between. The CDR3 reads CASSLLGQSNTEAFF. CDR3 DNA: TGTGCCAGCAGCTTGTTAGGACAGTCGAACACTGAAGCTTTCTTT.

The rearrangement links TRBV5-1 to TRBJ2-6; the match to TRBD1 covers 9 bases. J was trimmed by 5 bases and V by 4 bases; bases with no gene match: 7. The CDR3 has 16 amino acids. Germline CDR1 SGHRS, CDR2 YFSETQ. This chain's CDR3 is CASSTGQGGRANVLTF. The CDR3 bases are TGCGCCAGCAGCACGGGACAGGGCGGTCGGGCCAACGTCCTGACTTTC.

The J gene is TRBJ1-4, the V gene TRBV5-4; perhaps TRBD1 as D (6 bases). Germline V gene lookup returns CDR1 SGHNT and CDR2 YYREEE (reference sequence). Trimming pared 0 bases from V and 8 bases from J, leaving 11 bases between. This CDR3 is built from 14 residues. CDR3: CASSLAGAEEKLFF. The CDR3 DNA follows: TGTGCCAGCAGCTTGGCAGGGGCAGAGGAAAAACTGTTTTTT. The full variable domain, completed using reference TRBV5-4 and TRBJ1-4, is ETGVTQSPTHLIKTRGQQVTLRCSSQSGHNTVSWYQQALGQGPQFIFQYYREEENGRGNFPPRFSGLQFPNYSSELNVNALELDDSALYLCASSLAGAEEKLFFGSGTQLSVL.

The chain is built from TRBV19 and TRBJ1-5, with TRBD1 as a possible D gene (6 bases). The germline V gene has CDR1 LNHDA and CDR2 SQIVND (reference sequence). Trimming pared 5 bases from V and 6 bases from J, leaving 26 bases between. This CDR3 region has 18 residues. The DNA for the CDR3 is TGTGCCAGTAGTTTGACCTATCAGGCGGGGGCTTTTGGTCAGCCCCAGCATTTT. It yields the protein CASSLTYQAGAFGQPQHF.

This clone was found once. The rearrangement links TRBV28 to TRBJ2-7; D may be TRBD1 (6 bases). V dropped 6 bases and J dropped 5 bases, with 11 bases sitting between them. CDR1 is MDHEN and CDR2 is SYDVKM in the germline V gene. This CDR3 is 12 amino acids long. The CDR3 sequence is CASSGQLDEQYF. The CDR3 nucleotides are TGTGCCAGCAGCGGACAGTTAGACGAGCAGTACTTC.

V usage is TRBV7-2 and J usage is TRBJ1-6; 9 positions match TRBD1. Germline CDR1 reads SGHTA; CDR2 reads FQGNSA. The CDR3 spans 15 residues. V trimming: 2 bases; J trimming: 9 bases; junction bases outside the gene matches: 5. CDR3 sequence: CASSLTDRGSSPLHF. The CDR3 bases are TGTGCCAGCAGCTTAACCGACAGGGGGAGTTCACCCCTCCACTTT.

This rearrangement joins TRBV4-1 to TRBJ2-7; 9 nucleotides align to TRBD2. The CDR3 spans 15 residues. V gave up 1 base and J gave up 4 bases; unmatched junction bases: 5. Germline lookup yields CDR1 MGHRA and CDR2 YSYEKL. The CDR3 DNA follows: TGCGCCAGCAGCCAAGTTGGCGGGGGGGGGTACGAGCAGTACTTC. Its translation: CASSQVGGGGYEQYF.

The chain recombines TRBV24-1 with TRBJ2-1; 9 bases line up with TRBD1. The V and J ends lost 3 bases and 11 bases, in that order; junction bases with no gene match: 7. Germline-derived CDR1 and CDR2 are KGHDR and SFDVKD. The CDR3 consists of 14 residues. The CDR3 is CATSDRTGTGKQFF. DNA for the CDR3: TGTGCCACCAGTGATCGAACCGGGACAGGGAAGCAGTTCTTC.

This chain connects TRBV2 to TRBJ2-2; D not certain. Trimming took 3 bases from V and 5 from J, leaving 7 bases between them. Germline loops: CDR1 SNHLY, CDR2 FYNNEI. The CDR3 totals 13 residues. CDR3 amino acids: CASSDRVTGELFF. The CDR3 bases are TGTGCCAGCAGTGACCGGGTAACCGGGGAGCTGTTTTTT.

This clone was seen a single time. The V call is TRBV27, the J call TRBJ2-7, with D possibly being TRBD2 (5 bases). The CDR3 runs to 15 residues. Germline CDR1 and CDR2: MNHEY and SMNVEV (reference sequence). The germline V and J ends were trimmed by 2 bases and 3 bases, with 14 bases remaining between them. In nucleotides, the CDR3 is TGTGCCAGCAGTTTAAGTAAGCGAGCGGACTACGAGCAGTACTTC. Translation: CASSLSKRADYEQYF.

The CDR3 here is CASSLALNSPLHF. The CDR3 DNA follows: TGTGCCAGCAGCTTGGCCTTAAATTCACCCCTCCACTTT. V is TRBV11-3 and J is TRBJ1-6; no firm D call. Germline values: CDR1 SGHNT, CDR2 YENEEA. V shed 3 bases and J shed 7 bases, with 7 bases lying between them. CDR3 length: 13 residues.

The chain carries TRBV7-9 and TRBJ2-2; 11 nucleotides agree with TRBD2. The J segment lost 4 bases and the V segment lost 4 bases, leaving 2 bases of the junction unmatched. The CDR3 is made up of 15 amino acids. Germline CDR1 is SEHNR and CDR2 is FQNEAQ (reference sequence). Here the CDR3 reads CASSSTSGTTGELFF. The CDR3 nucleotides are TGTGCCAGCAGCTCGACTAGCGGGACCACCGGGGAGCTGTTTTTT.

V gene TRBV3-1 (or the pseudogene TRBV3-2) combines with J gene TRBJ2-5; D is unclear. V lost 1 base, J lost 4 bases, and 7 bases lay in between. The CDR3 contains 13 residues. Per germline, CDR1 LGHDT and CDR2 YNNKEL (reference sequence). The CDR3 loop is CASSQARGETQYF. CDR3 bases: TGTGCCAGCAGCCAAGCGCGAGGAGAGACCCAGTACTTC.

The rearrangement uses TRBV6-1 and TRBJ1-2; D unresolved. Between the trimmed V and J ends, which lost 2 bases and 5 bases, there was a span of 12 bases. In germline, CDR1 is MNHNS, CDR2 SASEGT. The CDR3 runs to 14 residues. The chain's CDR3 is CASSELGSPYGYTF. The DNA for the CDR3 is TGTGCCAGCAGTGAATTGGGCAGCCCTTATGGCTACACCTTC.

The chain carries TRBV2 and TRBJ2-7; maybe TRBD1 (5 bases). This CDR3 spans 13 amino acids. V was trimmed by 8 bases and J by 3 bases, leaving 14 bases between them. Germline assignment: CDR1 SNHLY and CDR2 FYNNEI. In DNA, the CDR3 is TGTGCCAGCCGGCCAGGGCAATTCTACGAGCAGTACTTC. It yields the protein CASRPGQFYEQYF. Full variable domain (remainder filled in from reference TRBV2 and TRBJ2-7): EPEVTQTPSHQVTQMGQEVILRCVPISNHLYFYWYRQILGQKVEFLVSFYNNEISEKSEIFDDQFSVERPDGSNFTLKIRSTKLEDSAMYFCASRPGQFYEQYFGPGTRLTVT.

The chain carries TRBV29-1 and TRBJ1-1, with TRBD1 as a possible D gene (6 bases). The V end lost 8 bases, the J end lost 5 bases, and 18 bases lay between the germline ends. The germline V gene has CDR1 SQVTM and CDR2 ANQGSEA. The CDR3 sequence is 13 residues long. DNA for the CDR3: TGCAGCCTTGGGGGCGGAGGGATTACTGAAGCTTTCTTT. This sequence encodes CSLGGGGITEAFF.

The V gene is TRBV7-2, the J gene TRBJ1-5; a weak D match, TRBD1 (5 bases). CDR1 is SGHTA and CDR2 is FQGNSA in the germline V gene. The CDR3 totals 15 residues. Trimming stripped 1 base from V and 3 bases from J, with 10 bases between. The CDR3 coding sequence is TGTGCCAGCAGCTTAGTGGGGGGAAACAATCAGCCCCAGCATTTT. It yields the protein CASSLVGGNNQPQHF.

The rearrangement links TRBV18 to TRBJ1-2; D ambiguous. V was trimmed by 3 bases and J by 6 bases, leaving 11 bases between them. The germline CDR1 and CDR2 sequences are KGHSH and LQKENI. The length of the CDR3 is 13 residues. The CDR3 protein is CASSPPWEDGYTF. Written as DNA, the CDR3 is TGTGCCAGCTCACCTCCATGGGAGGATGGCTACACCTTC.

The chain uses TRBV5-6 and TRBJ1-2; D perhaps matches TRBD1 (5 bases). The germline V gene encodes CDR1 SGHDT and CDR2 YYEEEE. The CDR3 covers 15 residues. Trimming shortened V by 4 bases and J by 1 base, and 14 bases separated the two germline ends. The CDR3 here is CASSRSDSLNYGYTF. As DNA, the CDR3 is TGTGCCAGCAGCCGATCAGACAGTCTTAACTATGGCTACACCTTC.

The V and J genes are TRBV11-2 and TRBJ2-3, with 8 bases aligning to TRBD2. Germline assignment: CDR1 SGHAT and CDR2 FQNNGV. CDR3 length: 17 amino acids. The V segment lost 6 bases and the J segment 1 base; nucleotides outside the gene matches: 12. The CDR3 sequence is CASSSGAGQSGTDTQYF. In DNA form, the CDR3 reads TGTGCCAGCAGTAGCGGGGCAGGCCAGTCCGGCACAGATACGCAGTATTTT.

Ten or more counts support this clone. The chain couples TRBV2 to TRBJ1-2, with D possibly matching TRBD1 (5 bases). Deletions cut 2 bases from V and 8 bases from J, with 12 bases between. CDR3 size: 13 residues. The germline gives CDR1 SNHLY, CDR2 FYNNEI. CDR3 region: CASSEQGSQGYTF. In DNA, the CDR3 is TGTGCCAGCAGTGAACAGGGATCGCAAGGCTACACCTTC.

The rearrangement uses TRBV5-4 and TRBJ1-1, with D tentatively TRBD1 (6 bases). The CDR3 totals 14 residues. Germline-derived CDR1 and CDR2 are SGHNT and YYREEE (reference sequence). With 2 bases removed from V and 7 bases from J, the gap between germline ends came to 15 bases. The CDR3 sequence: CASSFLQGPNEAFF. The CDR3 DNA follows: TGTGCCAGCAGCTTCCTACAGGGACCGAATGAAGCTTTCTTT. Drawing the rest from reference TRBV5-4 and TRBJ1-1, the complete variable domain is ETGVTQSPTHLIKTRGQQVTLRCSSQSGHNTVSWYQQALGQGPQFIFQYYREEENGRGNFPPRFSGLQFPNYSSELNVNALELDDSALYLCASSFLQGPNEAFFGQGTRLTVV.